This TCR beta chain stems from a study of control samples from healthy donors and cancer patients. After removal of 1 base from V and 4 bases from J, the junction contained 4 bases not matched to a gene. The CDR3 sequence is 14 residues long. CDR1 and CDR2 (germline): GTSNPN, SVGIG (reference sequence). The assay was immunoSEQ multiplex PCR, and TCRdb's table has in-frame clones only and misses some. Of 100,000 to 150,000 clones in the sample, 75% to 95% were seen once. The chain carries TRBV30 and TRBJ2-5; 9 bases align to TRBD2. The specimen was blood. The origin of this receptor is a young man in good health. The CDR3 region has the DNA TGTGCCTGGAGTGAGGGCGGGGGGGGAGAGACCCAGTACTTC. It codes for CAWSEGGGGETQYF.